The rows below give T cell receptor beta chains drawn from one sample of a study of cytomegalovirus exposure and HLA in healthy donors. TCRdb keeps only in-frame clones here, not all; method: immunoSEQ multiplex PCR. The repertoire holds 100,000 to 150,000 clones, 65% to 75% seen once, with 3% to 4.5% in the top ten. The specimen sequenced was PBMCs. These receptors came from a man in his forties in good health and CMV-seropositive. Both conserved end residues are part of each CDR3. The D gene is left open where the match is weak. The size entry is marked missing in some rows and otherwise reads once, few, many or a size class.

j_call v_call d_call clone_size cdr3_nt cdr3_aa
TRBJ2-1 TRBV7-9 NA once TGTGCCAGCACAAGCAACAATGAGCAGTTCTTC CASTSNNEQFF
TRBJ2-5 TRBV12-5 NA NA TGTGCTAGTGGTTTGGGGGCCACAGGGCACCAAGAGACCCAGTACTTC CASGLGATGHQETQYF
TRBJ1-4 TRBV5-6 TRBD1 few TGTGCCAGCAGCATCTACGACAGGGGGGTCGAAAAACTGTTTTTT CASSIYDRGVEKLFF
TRBJ2-3 TRBV28 TRBD2 NA TGTGCCAGCAGTTTAAGTCTAGCGGGAGGGCCCACAGATACGCAGTATTTT CASSLSLAGGPTDTQYF
TRBJ1-2 TRBV5-1 TRBD1 NA TGCGCCAGCAGAGGGACAGGGTTTGGCTACACCTTC CASRGTGFGYTF
TRBJ1-6 TRBV19 NA NA TGTGCCAGTAGTACCCACAGGGATAATTCACCCCTCCACTTT CASSTHRDNSPLHF
TRBJ2-7 TRBV5-8 TRBD1 NA TGTGCCGGTCGGGCAGGGGGATTCTACGAGCAGTACTTC CAGRAGGFYEQYF
TRBJ1-6 TRBV5-1 NA NA TGCGCCAGCAGCTTGGACAGTTATAATTCACCCCTCCACTTT CASSLDSYNSPLHF
TRBJ2-2 TRBV27 TRBD2 NA TGTGCCAGCAGTTTATCAGCACTAGCGGGATTCCCCGGGGAGCTGTTTTTT CASSLSALAGFPGELFF
TRBJ2-2 TRBV5-4 TRBD2 NA TGTGCCAGCAGCTTTCAGCGGGGGGACACCGGGGAGCTGTTTTTT CASSFQRGDTGELFF
TRBJ2-1 TRBV10-2 TRBD2 NA TGCGCCAGCAGTGAGCCCCCTTTAGCGGGAGGTAGAGATGAGCAGTTCTTC CASSEPPLAGGRDEQFF
TRBJ2-7 TRBV5-1 NA few TGCGCCAGCAGCTTGGAGGCAGGGACCTACGAGCAGTACTTC CASSLEAGTYEQYF
TRBJ2-5 TRBV6-1 NA NA TGTGCCAGCATGAGCGGAGGGGAGACCCAGTACTTC CASMSGGETQYF
TRBJ1-3 TRBV7-9 TRBD1 NA TGTGCCAGCAGCCTGGACAGGAGCTCTGGAAACACCATATATTTT CASSLDRSSGNTIYF
TRBJ1-2 TRBV11-1 TRBD1 NA TGTGCCAGCAGCCGGACAGGGAGAGACTATGGCTACACCTTC CASSRTGRDYGYTF
TRBJ1-2 TRBV20-1 NA NA TGCAGTGCTGCCGCGGACAGATATAACACCTTC CSAAADRYNTF
TRBJ2-2 TRBV19 TRBD2 NA TGTGCCAGTAGTATTAGCGGGAGTGGCACCGGGGAGCTGTTTTTT CASSISGSGTGELFF
TRBJ1-2 TRBV11-2 NA NA TGTGCCAGCAGCTCCCCACTTCGCCGGGGAGGTAACTATGGCTACACCTTC CASSSPLRRGGNYGYTF
TRBJ2-2 TRBV11-3 NA NA TGTGCCAGCAGCCCCCAGGGGGACTCCGGGGAGCTGTTTTTT CASSPQGDSGELFF
TRBJ1-1 TRBV18 NA NA TGTGCCAGCTCACCAACGGGACTGAAGAACACTGAAGCTTTCTTT CASSPTGLKNTEAFF
TRBJ2-1 TRBV29-1 NA NA TGCAGCGTTGAAGGCGGGGCCCTCTACAATGAGCAGTTCTTC CSVEGGALYNEQFF
TRBJ1-4 TRBV30 NA few TGTGCCTGGAGTAATGGGGGCTCTATTGAAAAACTGTTTTTT CAWSNGGSIEKLFF
TRBJ1-5 TRBV27 NA NA TGTGCCAGCAGGAGACAGAGAAATAGCAATCAGCCCCAGCATTTT CASRRQRNSNQPQHF
TRBJ1-1 TRBV18 NA NA TGTGCCAGCTCACCACTAGGAGGTTACGCTTTCTTT CASSPLGGYAFF
TRBJ2-7 TRBV6-6 NA NA TGTGCCAGCAGCAAGTCGGTGGTAACAGTCGCCTACGAGCAGTACTTC CASSKSVVTVAYEQYF